The 24 T cell receptor beta chains reported below all come from one sample, sequenced in a study of blood T cells in healthy people across ages. It was with a sample-barcoded 5' primer and a J-beta primer mix that a second PCR of roughly 7 to 12 cycles was run. Using its own MiXCR run on the 5' RACE reads, TCRdb lists one record per CDR3 protein. The repertoire has around 1.7 million distinct CDR3 sequences, 25% to 30% of them found once; the top ten carry less than 9.5%. What was sequenced was blood. Receptor source: a woman in her thirties in good health.

Remarks on this clonotype: This may come from a read error, since a much larger clone is one base off. The chain recombines TRBV18 with TRBJ2-4; no reliable D call. The DNA end favors TRBJ2-7, so the J call may be wrong. The CDR3 sequence is 14 residues long. Germline values: CDR1 KGHSH, CDR2 LQKENI. The CDR3 DNA reads as TGTGCCAGCTCACCCCGGGCTATTGGATACGAGCAGTACTTC. Protein sequence: CASSPRAIGYEQYF.

This clonotype was detected ten times or more. This rearrangement joins TRBV11-1 to TRBJ2-7, with 7 bases fitting TRBD1. The CDR3 consists of 11 residues. From germline, CDR1 is SGHAT and CDR2 FQDESV (reference sequence). Trimming removed 4 bases from V and 10 bases from J; junction bases left unmatched: 4. The CDR3 DNA sequence: TGTGCCAGCAGCTCGACAGGGCCCCAGTACTTC. As protein: CASSSTGPQYF.

This clonotype has more than one count but fewer than ten. The chain recombines TRBV12-3 or TRBV12-4 with TRBJ2-1; the D is unclear. The CDR3 contains 16 residues. Trimming cost V 5 bases and J 0 bases, with 14 bases left between them. CDR3 bases: TGTGCCAGCAGTCCGCGTGAGGAGAGCTCCTACAATGAGCAGTTCTTC. Amino acids: CASSPREESSYNEQFF.

This clonotype was counted a few times. The V gene is TRBV24-1, the J gene TRBJ2-3, with 8 bases fitting TRBD2. The CDR3 is 16 amino acids. From germline, CDR1 is KGHDR and CDR2 SFDVKD. V shed 9 bases, J shed 3 bases, and the junction held 13 bases outside the gene matches. CDR3 in amino acids: CATREGRSSGTDTQYF. CDR3 nucleotides: TGTGCCACCCGGGAGGGTAGGAGCTCTGGTACAGATACGCAGTATTTT.

The rearrangement uses TRBV5-1 and TRBJ2-1, with 9 bases identical to TRBD2. In germline, CDR1 is SGHRS, CDR2 YFSETQ. V shed 6 bases and J 8 bases; nucleotides not matched to a gene: 12. The CDR3 sequence is 15 residues long. The CDR3 sequence is CASKELAGSPDEQFF. The DNA of the CDR3 is TGCGCCAGCAAGGAGCTAGCGGGATCTCCGGATGAGCAGTTCTTC.

The V and J genes are TRBV9 and TRBJ2-1; possible D gene TRBD2, 5 bases. The CDR3 runs 15 residues. Germline values: CDR1 SGDLS, CDR2 YYNGEE. V lost 0 bases, J lost 7 bases, and 14 bases lay in between. The DNA of the CDR3 is TGTGCCAGCAGCGTAGAAGGGAGTACGGCGAATGAGCAGTTCTTC. This sequence encodes CASSVEGSTANEQFF.

The genes are TRBV12-3 or TRBV12-4 and TRBJ2-3, with D perhaps matching TRBD1 or TRBD2 (6 bases each). This CDR3 comprises 12 residues. V lost 6 bases and J 9 bases, leaving 13 bases between the germline ends. CDR3 loop: CASRRGDSTQYF. The DNA of the CDR3 is TGTGCCAGCAGGAGGGGGGATTCGACGCAGTATTTT.

As regards this clonotype: Being one base from a much bigger clone, this may be a read error. This chain links TRBV20-1 with TRBJ2-1; tentatively, D is TRBD1 (6 bases). V lost 6 bases and J 0 bases, leaving 15 bases between the germline ends. This CDR3 region has 15 residues. The V gene's germline CDR1 is DFQATT and CDR2 SNEGSKA (reference sequence). The CDR3 region is CSASYRDPSYNEQFF. Here the CDR3 DNA reads TGCAGTGCGTCTTACAGGGACCCCTCCTACAATGAGCAGTTCTTC.

This rearrangement joins TRBV7-9 to TRBJ1-1; tentative D call: TRBD1 (5 bases). V lost 4 bases, J lost 3 bases, and 15 bases lay in between. The CDR3 sequence is 15 residues long. CDR1 is SEHNR, CDR2 FQNEAQ, per germline (reference sequence). The CDR3 DNA reads TGTGCCAGCAGCTCATGGGGAGGGGTGGACACTGAAGCTTTCTTT. This gives the protein CASSSWGGVDTEAFF.

In its sample, this clonotype was seen many times. V is TRBV5-1 and J is TRBJ2-1; 8 nucleotides line up with TRBD1. Per the germline V gene, CDR1 is SGHRS and CDR2 is YFSETQ. After removal of 2 bases from V and 9 bases from J, the junction contained 10 bases not matched to a gene. This CDR3 contains 15 residues. This chain's CDR3 is CASSFSQGADSEQFF. Here the CDR3 DNA reads TGCGCCAGCAGCTTCTCTCAGGGGGCGGATTCTGAGCAGTTCTTC.

As to this clonotype: This may arise from a read error, as a much more abundant clone is one base away. The V call is TRBV12-3 or TRBV12-4, the J call TRBJ2-5, with TRBD2 identical over 8 bases. This CDR3 spans 16 amino acids. V was pared by 6 bases and J by 11 bases, with 20 bases of the junction left unmatched. In DNA form, the CDR3 reads TGTGCCAGCAGCCCCTTCACTAGCGGAGAGAGCGGTGAGCAGTACTTC. It translates to CASSPFTSGESGEQYF.

CDR3: CASRTQGRANYGYTF. The CDR3 DNA reads TGTGCCAGCAGAACACAGGGGAGGGCTAACTATGGCTACACCTTC. This chain uses TRBV12-3 or TRBV12-4 with TRBJ1-2; 7 bases map to TRBD1. This CDR3 has 15 amino acids. V gave up 6 bases and J gave up 0 bases; unmatched junction bases: 7.

This clonotype was picked up a small number of times. The chain employs TRBV20-1 and TRBJ2-5; D is uncertain. The end of the DNA aligns better with TRBJ2-7, so the J call may be wrong. Germline loops: CDR1 DFQATT, CDR2 SNEGSKA (reference sequence). The CDR3 sequence is 13 residues long. The CDR3 DNA reads as TGCAGTGCTAGAGGAACAACAACCCACGAGCAGTACTTC. Its protein product is CSARGTTTHEQYF.

This clonotype showed up many times. The J gene is TRBJ2-5, the V gene TRBV28; 13 bases line up with TRBD2. Losses at the gene ends were 5 bases for V and 4 bases for J; bases not matched to a gene: 7. Germline loops: CDR1 MDHEN, CDR2 SYDVKM. CDR3 size: 16 residues. The CDR3 region is CASSAGTSGKGETQYF. The CDR3 coding sequence is TGTGCCAGCAGTGCCGGGACTAGCGGGAAGGGAGAGACCCAGTACTTC.

The chain combines TRBV14 with TRBJ2-7, with 9 nucleotides matching TRBD2. CDR3 size: 15 residues. After removal of 3 bases from V and 4 bases from J, the junction contained 7 bases not matched to a gene. Per the germline V gene, CDR1 is SGHDN and CDR2 is FVKESK. CDR3 loop: CASSHRTSAVYEQYF. CDR3 bases: TGTGCCAGCAGCCATCGGACTAGCGCGGTTTACGAGCAGTACTTC. Full variable domain (missing parts from reference TRBV14 and TRBJ2-7): EAGVTQFPSHSVIEKGQTVTLRCDPISGHDNLYWYRRVMGKEIKFLLHFVKESKQDESGMPNNRFLAERTGGTYSTLKVQPAELEDSGVYFCASSHRTSAVYEQYFGPGTRLTVT.

The CDR3 DNA sequence: TGCGCCAGCAGCTTGACCGGACAGACTTACAATGAGCAGTACTTC. This encodes CASSLTGQTYNEQYF. This chain connects TRBV5-1 to TRBJ2-1; tentative D call: TRBD1 (6 bases). The J call may not be correct, given that the DNA end is closer to TRBJ2-7. Germline CDR1 reads SGHRS; CDR2 reads YFSETQ. This CDR3 has 15 residues.

This rearrangement joins TRBV29-1 to TRBJ1-1; D not certain. The V gene's germline CDR1 is SQVTM and CDR2 ANQGSEA. The CDR3 is made up of 10 amino acids. Trimming removed 6 bases at V and 7 bases at J, with 9 bases between. CDR3 sequence: CSVFSDEAFF. In DNA form, the CDR3 reads TGCAGCGTCTTCAGTGATGAAGCTTTCTTT.

There are a few counts of this clonotype. The chain is built from TRBV5-1 and TRBJ1-4; the D gene is possibly TRBD1 (6 bases). The CDR3 has 16 residues. The germline V gene encodes CDR1 SGHRS and CDR2 YFSETQ. V lost 0 bases, J lost 8 bases, and 17 bases lay in between. In DNA, the CDR3 is TGCGCCAGCAGCTTGGGGCCTTGGAGGGGGGCCGAAAAACTGTTTTTT. Encoded protein: CASSLGPWRGAEKLFF.

The sample holds many counts of this clonotype. J is TRBJ2-7 and V is TRBV20-1; 8 nucleotides match TRBD1. The CDR3 has 14 amino acids. J was trimmed by 5 bases and V by 3 bases; bases with no gene match: 9. Looked up from germline, CDR1 is DFQATT and CDR2 is SNEGSKA (reference sequence). The CDR3: CSASKQGARHEQYF. The CDR3 nucleotides read TGCAGTGCTAGCAAGCAGGGGGCGCGTCACGAGCAGTACTTC.

This clonotype showed up just a few times. The chain employs TRBV29-1 and TRBJ1-1; D may be TRBD1 (6 bases). CDR1 and CDR2 from the germline V gene are SQVTM and ANQGSEA. V was shortened by 4 bases and J by 1 base, with 10 bases between the two germline ends. The CDR3 consists of 13 residues. The CDR3 sequence: CSVVRQANTEAFF. DNA of the CDR3: TGCAGCGTTGTCCGACAGGCGAACACTGAAGCTTTCTTT.

The sample holds a few counts of this clonotype. The chain carries TRBV7-2 and TRBJ2-5; the D gene is possibly TRBD1 (5 bases). The length of the CDR3 is 17 residues. Per the germline V gene, CDR1 is SGHTA and CDR2 is FQGNSA. The V end was cut by 5 bases, the J end by 5 bases, with 24 bases between. CDR3 coding DNA: TGTGCCAGCAGCCTAACATCCTCGCCCTTAGGGGCGGAGACCCAGTACTTC. Residues: CASSLTSSPLGAETQYF.

This clonotype has at least ten counts. The CDR3 is CASIKIGDLREQYF. The DNA of the CDR3 is TGTGCCAGCATAAAGATTGGTGACCTAAGGGAGCAGTACTTC. The chain uses TRBV28 and TRBJ2-7; D unresolved. Germline V lookup: CDR1 MDHEN, CDR2 SYDVKM. V lost 7 bases to trimming and J lost 7 bases, with 20 bases between them. The CDR3 is 14 amino acids. The complete variable domain, with remaining parts taken from reference TRBV28 and TRBJ2-7, reads DVKVTQSSRYLVKRTGEKVFLECVQDMDHENMFWYRQDPGLGLRLIYFSYDVKMKEKGDIPEGYSVSREKKERFSLILESASTNQTSMYLCASIKIGDLREQYFGPGTRLTVT.

This clonotype occurred a few times. The V call is TRBV12-3 or TRBV12-4, the J call TRBJ1-3; 7 positions match TRBD1. The V gene end was trimmed by 3 bases and the J gene end by 2 bases; junction bases not matched to a gene: 1. The CDR3 contains 14 residues. This CDR3 is CASSFGTAGNTIYF. In DNA form, the CDR3 reads TGTGCCAGCAGTTTCGGGACAGCTGGAAACACCATATATTTT.

The chain is built from TRBV20-1 and TRBJ2-5, with a possible D match to TRBD2 (5 bases). There are 14 residues in the CDR3. Germline-derived CDR1 and CDR2 are DFQATT and SNEGSKA (reference sequence). Trimming shortened V by 4 bases and J by 5 bases, and 17 bases separated the two germline ends. The CDR3 protein is CSANRLGSAETQYF. The DNA for the CDR3 is TGCAGTGCTAACCGACTGGGGAGCGCGGAGACCCAGTACTTC.